The 19 T cell receptor beta chains given below trace back to one sample, sequenced in a study of read filtering for tumor transcriptome and immune sequencing. This library used around 0.4 ug RNA and molecular barcoded adaptors spanning alpha/delta and beta/gamma chains. TCRdb re-derived calls from the reads in MiXCR, one entry per CDR3 protein. The top ten clones hold approximately 23% of a sample with 5,800 or so distinct CDR3 sequences, around 20% of them seen once. The specimen was a population of CD138-negative cells sorted from bone marrow. These receptors were taken from a donor at least 40 years old with multiple myeloma.

Ten or more counts support this clonotype. The chain joins TRBV20-1 to TRBJ1-1, with D uncertain. The length of the CDR3 is 15 residues. V gave up 0 bases and J gave up 1 base, with 12 bases separating them. CDR1 is DFQATT and CDR2 is SNEGSKA in the germline V gene (reference sequence). The CDR3 loop reads CSARDQDGGNTEAFF. In DNA form, the CDR3 reads TGCAGTGCTAGAGACCAAGACGGAGGGAACACTGAAGCTTTCTTT.

This clonotype showed up many times. The chain links TRBV19 to TRBJ1-5, with 9 bases matching TRBD1. The CDR3 has 14 amino acids. Germline V gene data show CDR1 as LNHDA and CDR2 as SQIVND (reference sequence). After removal of 5 bases from V and 5 bases from J, the junction contained 4 bases not matched to a gene. The CDR3 DNA follows: TGTGCCAGTAGTCCGGGACAGGGATATCAGCCCCAGCATTTT. As protein: CASSPGQGYQPQHF.

As to this clonotype: It is likely a read error, because the conserved phenylalanine at the end of the CDR3 is missing. It is unclear where the CDR3 begins or ends on the DNA, so no DNA is shown, and the CDR3 is as TCRdb lists it. The rearrangement links TRBV28 to TRBJ2-2; the tabulated D call, TRBD1, remains unverified against the DNA. Germline CDR1 MDHEN, CDR2 SYDVKM. Ends included, the CDR3 has 14 residues. CDR3 in amino acids: CASSPQGSTGELSL.

Worth noting for this clonotype: The junction departs from the called germline gene at one end, perhaps through a read error. V and J are TRBV12-3 or TRBV12-4 and TRBJ2-7, with TRBD2 identical over 7 bases. This CDR3 comprises 14 residues. In DNA, the CDR3 is TGTGCCGGCAGCCTACGGACTAGTTCATTGGAGCAGTACTTC. Its translation is CAGSLRTSSLEQYF.

This clonotype was observed many times. The V and J genes are TRBV5-1 and TRBJ1-4, with a possible D match to TRBD1 (5 bases). Trimming stripped 4 bases from V and 3 bases from J, with 13 bases between. The CDR3 extends over 15 amino acids. Per the germline V gene, CDR1 is SGHRS and CDR2 is YFSETQ. CDR3 loop: CASSKMTDPNEKLFF. The CDR3 DNA reads TGCGCCAGCAGCAAGATGACAGACCCTAATGAAAAACTGTTTTTT.

This rearrangement joins TRBV15 to TRBJ2-3; no clear D gene. The CDR3 contains 15 residues. Per germline, CDR1 LNHNV and CDR2 YYDKDF (reference sequence). V shed 0 bases and J shed 6 bases, with 13 bases lying between them. CDR3 DNA: TGTGCCACCAGCAGAGACCGACACCTCTATGATACGCAGTATTTT. Residues: CATSRDRHLYDTQYF.

This clonotype rates as medium-sized (0.01 to 0.1%). V and J are TRBV2 and TRBJ2-5, with 10 bases that match TRBD2. Trimming removed 4 bases from V and 1 base from J; junction bases left unmatched: 3. CDR1 and CDR2 from the germline V gene are SNHLY and FYNNEI. The CDR3 length is 15 residues. CDR3 sequence: CASSGIAGGQETQYF. The CDR3 region has the DNA TGTGCCAGCAGTGGGATAGCGGGAGGCCAAGAGACCCAGTACTTC.

This clonotype is medium-sized in the sample. The J gene is TRBJ2-3, the V gene TRBV7-8; 7 nucleotides match TRBD1. V dropped 6 bases and J dropped 2; count of bases not matched to a gene: 11. The CDR3 consists of 16 residues. Per germline, CDR1 SGHVS and CDR2 FQNEAQ. This CDR3 is CASSLRQGRSTDTQYF. In DNA form, the CDR3 reads TGTGCCAGCAGTCTCAGACAGGGACGATCCACAGATACGCAGTATTTT.

The sample holds many counts of this clonotype. The chain uses TRBV6-1 and TRBJ1-5; D call uncertain. V shed 2 bases and J shed 9 bases, with 14 bases lying between them. The CDR3 extends over 14 amino acids. The germline V gene encodes CDR1 MNHNS and CDR2 SASEGT. The chain's CDR3 is CASSETAATWPQHF. Here the CDR3 DNA reads TGTGCCAGCAGTGAAACTGCCGCCACGTGGCCCCAGCATTTT.

By its share, this clonotype is medium-sized. The chain carries TRBV9 and TRBJ2-3, with 7 nucleotides matching TRBD2. The CDR3 loop spans 16 amino acids. Per the germline V gene, CDR1 is SGDLS and CDR2 is YYNGEE. V dropped 0 bases and J dropped 2; count of bases not matched to a gene: 6. The CDR3 loop reads CASSVARGGVTDTQYF. The CDR3 DNA follows: TGTGCCAGCAGCGTAGCTAGGGGAGGGGTCACAGATACGCAGTATTTT.

Many counts were recorded for this clonotype. CDR3 residues: CASSPREGGNTEAFF. The CDR3 DNA reads TGCGCCAGCAGCCCCAGAGAGGGCGGGAACACTGAAGCTTTCTTT. This chain links TRBV5-1 with TRBJ1-1, with D unclear. The germline V gene has CDR1 SGHRS and CDR2 YFSETQ. The V gene lost 4 bases and the J gene lost 1 base, with 14 bases spanning the gap. The CDR3 runs to 15 residues. Full variable domain (missing parts from reference TRBV5-1 and TRBJ1-1): KAGVTQTPRYLIKTRGQQVTLSCSPISGHRSVSWYQQTPGQGLQFLFEYFSETQRNKGNFPGRFSGRQFSNSRSEMNVSTLELGDSALYLCASSPREGGNTEAFFGQGTRLTVV.

This clonotype was detected ten times or more. CDR3 protein: CASSPAGTSGTYEQFF. The CDR3, as DNA: TGTGCCAGCAGTCCTGCGGGGACTAGCGGGACGTATGAGCAGTTCTTC. The chain combines TRBV28 with TRBJ2-1, with 13 bases that match TRBD2. V was clipped by 5 bases and J by 8 bases; unmatched bases: 9. CDR3 size: 16 residues. Germline CDR1 is MDHEN and CDR2 is SYDVKM.

This clonotype was seen many times. J is TRBJ2-7 and V is TRBV5-4; D is unresolved. Looked up from germline, CDR1 is SGHNT and CDR2 is YYREEE (reference sequence). The CDR3 sequence is 14 residues long. The V gene lost 0 bases and the J gene lost 1 base, with 8 bases spanning the gap. CDR3 in amino acids: CASSLERASYEQYF. The CDR3 nucleotides read TGTGCCAGCAGCTTGGAAAGAGCTTCCTACGAGCAGTACTTC.

The table lists this clonotype with many counts. The CDR3: CASTPAGTGIGNEQFF. The CDR3 DNA reads as TGTGCCAGCACCCCAGCCGGGACAGGGATCGGCAATGAGCAGTTCTTC. The gene calls are TRBV11-1 and TRBJ2-1; TRBD1 matches at 9 bases. The germline CDR1 and CDR2 sequences are SGHAT and FQDESV (reference sequence). The CDR3 runs 16 residues. J was trimmed by 6 bases and V by 7 bases; bases with no gene match: 13.

There are many counts of this clonotype. J is TRBJ1-5 and V is TRBV19, with 8 nucleotides matching TRBD1. V lost 7 bases, J lost 8 bases, and 13 bases stayed unmatched. Germline V gene data show CDR1 as LNHDA and CDR2 as SQIVND (reference sequence). This CDR3 spans 15 amino acids. DNA of the CDR3: TGTGCCAGTAATAGGGCTCGACAGGGGAGCAAGCCCCAGCATTTT. It translates to CASNRARQGSKPQHF. The full variable domain, rest sourced from reference TRBV19 and TRBJ1-5, is DGGITQSPKYLFRKEGQNVTLSCEQNLNHDAMYWYRQDPGQGLRLIYYSQIVNDFQKGDIAEGYSVSREKKESFPLTVTSAQKNPTAFYLCASNRARQGSKPQHFGDGTRLSIL.

This clonotype was seen repeatedly, ten times or more. The chain carries TRBV7-9 and TRBJ2-3, with D maybe TRBD1 (6 bases). Germline V CDR1 and CDR2: SEHNR, FQNEAQ (reference sequence). Trimming took off 4 bases at V and 6 bases at J, with 20 bases between the two ends. This CDR3 contains 16 residues. The CDR3 protein is CASSSTIGGQMDTQYF. The CDR3 DNA reads as TGTGCCAGCAGCTCGACTATCGGTGGACAGATGGATACGCAGTATTTT.

This clonotype is medium-sized (0.01 to 0.1%). This rearrangement joins TRBV4-2 to TRBJ2-7; unclear D gene. The germline V gene encodes CDR1 LGHNA and CDR2 YNFKEQ. The CDR3 is 16 residues long. Trimming stripped 3 bases from V and 0 bases from J, with 15 bases between. The CDR3 coding sequence is TGTGCCAGCAGCCAGGAAAATACATTTAGCTCCTACGAGCAGTACTTC. Residues: CASSQENTFSSYEQYF.

This clonotype was observed many times. The chain combines TRBV2 with TRBJ2-3; D is uncertain. V was cut by 4 bases and J by 4 bases, with 12 bases left in between. The V gene's germline CDR1 is SNHLY and CDR2 FYNNEI. The CDR3 sequence is 14 residues long. CDR3 bases: TGTGCCAGCAGTGGAACTACTGTTTCAGATACGCAGTATTTT. This translates into CASSGTTVSDTQYF.

By proportion, this clonotype is medium-sized (0.01 to 0.1%). The rearrangement links TRBV14 to TRBJ2-1, with TRBD1 matching over 7 bases. CDR1 SGHDN and CDR2 FVKESK come from the germline V gene. CDR3 length equals 14 residues. V lost 4 bases to trimming and J lost 5 bases; unmatched junction nucleotides: 5. CDR3: CASSPLGQHNEQFF. CDR3 sequence (DNA): TGTGCCAGCAGCCCACTGGGACAGCACAATGAGCAGTTCTTC.